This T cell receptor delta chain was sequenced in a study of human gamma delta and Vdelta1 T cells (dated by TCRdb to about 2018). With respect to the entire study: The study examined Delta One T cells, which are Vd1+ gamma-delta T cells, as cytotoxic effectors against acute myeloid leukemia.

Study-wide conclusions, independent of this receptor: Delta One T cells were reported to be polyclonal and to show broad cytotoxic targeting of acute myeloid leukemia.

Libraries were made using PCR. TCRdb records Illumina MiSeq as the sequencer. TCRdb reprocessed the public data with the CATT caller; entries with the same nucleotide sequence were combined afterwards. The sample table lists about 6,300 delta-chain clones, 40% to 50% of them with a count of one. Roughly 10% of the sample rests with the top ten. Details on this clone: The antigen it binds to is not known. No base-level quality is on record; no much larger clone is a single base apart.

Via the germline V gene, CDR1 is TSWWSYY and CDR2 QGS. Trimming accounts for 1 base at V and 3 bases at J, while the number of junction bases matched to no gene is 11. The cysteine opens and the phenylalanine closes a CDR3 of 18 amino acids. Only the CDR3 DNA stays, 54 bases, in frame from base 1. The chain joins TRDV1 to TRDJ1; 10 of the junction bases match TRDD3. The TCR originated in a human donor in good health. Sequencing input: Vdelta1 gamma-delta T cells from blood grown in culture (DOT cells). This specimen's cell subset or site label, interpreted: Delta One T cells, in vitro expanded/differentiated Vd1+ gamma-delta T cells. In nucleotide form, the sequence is TGTGCTCTTGGGGAACGTATAGGGGGGGATACGCGATCCGATAAACTCATCTTT. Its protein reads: CALGERIGGDTRSDKLIF.